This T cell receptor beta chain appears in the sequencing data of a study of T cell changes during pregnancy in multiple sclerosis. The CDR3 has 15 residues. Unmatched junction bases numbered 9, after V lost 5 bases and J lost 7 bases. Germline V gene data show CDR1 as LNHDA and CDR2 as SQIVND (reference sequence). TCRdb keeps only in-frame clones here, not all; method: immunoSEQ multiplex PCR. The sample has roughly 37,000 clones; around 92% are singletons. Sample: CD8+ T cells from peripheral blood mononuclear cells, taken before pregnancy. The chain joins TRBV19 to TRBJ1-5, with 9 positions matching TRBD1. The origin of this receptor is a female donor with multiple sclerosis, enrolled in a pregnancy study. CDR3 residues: CASSPRTGGEQPQHF. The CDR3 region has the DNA TGTGCCAGTAGTCCTCGAACAGGGGGCGAACAGCCCCAGCATTTT.